This is a list of T cell receptor beta chains from one sample in a study of T cells in Graves' hyperthyroidism and ophthalmopathy. TCRdb re-analysed the multiplex PCR reads in MiXCR, keeping a single row per CDR3 protein. The sample contains roughly 500,000 distinct CDR3 sequences, 46% of which appear only once. Material: peripheral blood or thyroid tissue (not recorded which). The origin of the receptors is an adult woman with Graves' disease, either hyperthyroidism or ophthalmopathy (not recorded which). Both conserved end residues are part of each CDR3. A D gene is named only where the DNA matches it firmly. Some rows have no size entry. The others give once, few or many, or a class for an expanded clone.

D: NA; J: TRBJ2-2; size: many; V: TRBV9; DNA: TGTGCCAGCAGCGTGAGCTCCGGGACTTTCACCGGGGAGCTGTTTTTT; CDR3: CASSVSSGTFTGELFF
D: TRBD2; J: TRBJ2-5; size: few; V: TRBV7-9; DNA: TGTGCCAGCAGCCACCGGGAGGAGGGGACCCAGTACTTC; CDR3: CASSHREEGTQYF
D: NA; J: TRBJ1-2; size: NA; V: TRBV20-1; DNA: TGCAGTGCTGGGAACTCCGGGTACGATGGCTACACCTTC; CDR3: CSAGNSGYDGYTF
D: NA; J: TRBJ2-5; size: few; V: TRBV27; DNA: TGTGCCAGCAGCTCAAGACAGGACCAAGAGACCCAGTACTTC; CDR3: CASSSRQDQETQYF
D: NA; J: TRBJ1-1; size: NA; V: TRBV19; DNA: TGTGCCAGCCTAGGGGACTCGGAAGCTTTCTTT; CDR3: CASLGDSEAFF
D: NA; J: TRBJ2-7; size: NA; V: TRBV7-9; DNA: TGTGCCAGCAGCTATCCCTCCCGGGACCCTTCCTACGAGCAGTACTTC; CDR3: CASSYPSRDPSYEQYF
D: NA; J: TRBJ1-4; size: many; V: TRBV7-8; DNA: TGTGCCAGCAGCACGGCCCCCTGGGGTGAAAAACTGTTTTTT; CDR3: CASSTAPWGEKLFF
D: NA; J: TRBJ1-6; size: once; V: TRBV7-2; DNA: TGTGCCAGCAGCCCCCTCAGGGAGGGAGGGCCCCTCCACTTT; CDR3: CASSPLREGGPLHF
D: NA; J: TRBJ2-5; size: many; V: TRBV7-2; DNA: TGTGCCAGCAGCCCACCCAGATGGAATCAAGAGACCCAGTACTTC; CDR3: CASSPPRWNQETQYF
D: TRBD1; J: TRBJ2-6; size: few; V: TRBV10-3; DNA: TGTGCCATCAGCGGACAGGACTCTGGGGCCAACGTCCTGACTTTC; CDR3: CAISGQDSGANVLTF
D: NA; J: TRBJ1-2; size: NA; V: TRBV6-1; DNA: TGTGCCAGCAGTCAGGGGTCCCGCTATGGCTACACCTTC; CDR3: CASSQGSRYGYTF
D: TRBD1; J: TRBJ1-5; size: many; V: TRBV6-6; DNA: TGTGCCAGCACCCAGAGGGGACAGGGGAGCAATCAGCCCCAGCATTTT; CDR3: CASTQRGQGSNQPQHF
D: NA; J: TRBJ2-7; size: NA; V: TRBV29-1; DNA: TGCAGCTTAAGACAGAGGAGCTCCTACGAGCAGTACTTC; CDR3: CSLRQRSSYEQYF
D: TRBD1; J: TRBJ1-5; size: few; V: TRBV19; DNA: TGTGCCACCCGAACCGGGACAGGGGATCAGCCCCAGCATTTT; CDR3: CATRTGTGDQPQHF
D: NA; J: TRBJ1-1; size: NA; V: TRBV20-1; DNA: TGCAGTGCTAGAAGCGGGGCTGAAGCTTTCTTT; CDR3: CSARSGAEAFF
D: TRBD2; J: TRBJ2-7; size: NA; V: TRBV24-1; DNA: TGTGCCACCGGCAGTTTCTTGCGGGAGGGTCGCAACGAGCAGTACTTC; CDR3: CATGSFLREGRNEQYF
D: NA; J: TRBJ2-1; size: once; V: TRBV2; DNA: TGTGCCAGCAGTTCGTTCGGGGAAGGGTACAATGAGCAGTTCTTC; CDR3: CASSSFGEGYNEQFF
D: NA; J: TRBJ2-7; size: NA; V: TRBV20-1; DNA: TGCAGTGCCCAGCACCGGGCGGGAAGCTCCTACGAGCAGTACTTC; CDR3: CSAQHRAGSSYEQYF
D: TRBD2; J: TRBJ2-7; size: NA; V: TRBV7-8; DNA: TGTGCCAGCAGCTCCACCGAAACTAGCGGACCCTACGAGCAGTACTTC; CDR3: CASSSTETSGPYEQYF
D: TRBD1; J: TRBJ2-7; size: NA; V: TRBV7-3; DNA: TGTGCCAGCAGCGCCGACAGGGAATCCTACGAGCAGTACTTC; CDR3: CASSADRESYEQYF
D: NA; J: TRBJ2-5; size: NA; V: TRBV7-9; DNA: TGTGCCAGCAGCTTAGGGGGAACCACAGGGTACTTC; CDR3: CASSLGGTTGYF
D: NA; J: TRBJ2-7; size: NA; V: TRBV28; DNA: TGTGCCAGCAGTTGGGGTAACGAGCAGTACTTC; CDR3: CASSWGNEQYF
D: NA; J: TRBJ2-2; size: many; V: TRBV24-1; DNA: TGTGCCACCAGTGTGATAGGGGGGACCGGGGAGCTGTTTTTT; CDR3: CATSVIGGTGELFF
D: TRBD1; J: TRBJ1-5; size: few; V: TRBV6-6; DNA: TGTGCCAGCGGGACAGTGGAGACCATAAATCAGCCCCAGCATTTT; CDR3: CASGTVETINQPQHF
D: NA; J: TRBJ1-5; size: NA; V: TRBV2; DNA: TGTGCCAGCAGTGTTGCGGAGACCCAGCATTTT; CDR3: CASSVAETQHF
D: TRBD2; J: TRBJ2-7; size: many; V: TRBV20-1; DNA: TGCAGTGCTAGAGATTTGTCGGGAGGCGACGAGCAGTACTTC; CDR3: CSARDLSGGDEQYF
D: NA; J: TRBJ2-7; size: NA; V: TRBV12-3/TRBV12-4; DNA: TGTGCCAGCAGAAAGACATACGAGCAGTACTTC; CDR3: CASRKTYEQYF
D: NA; J: TRBJ1-3; size: NA; V: TRBV2; DNA: TGTGCAAGCAGCCAAGCCGGGGCTGGAAACACCATATATTTT; CDR3: CASSQAGAGNTIYF
D: TRBD1; J: TRBJ1-5; size: NA; V: TRBV15; DNA: TGTGCCACCAGCTCCTGGGACAGTAATAGCAATCAGCCCCAGCATTTT; CDR3: CATSSWDSNSNQPQHF
D: TRBD2; J: TRBJ2-2; size: few; V: TRBV4-1; DNA: TGCGCCAGCAGCCTGGGACTAGCGGGAGGTTTCACCGGGGAGCTGTTTTTT; CDR3: CASSLGLAGGFTGELFF
D: NA; J: TRBJ2-7; size: NA; V: TRBV4-2; DNA: TGTGCCAGCAGCCAGGTTACTAGATCCTACGAGCAGTACTTC; CDR3: CASSQVTRSYEQYF
D: TRBD1; J: TRBJ2-5; size: NA; V: TRBV29-1; DNA: TGCAGCGTTGGCAGGGGGTATGAAGAGACCCAGTACTTC; CDR3: CSVGRGYEETQYF
D: NA; J: TRBJ1-5; size: NA; V: TRBV19; DNA: TGTGCCAGTAGTATTGCGGGAATTAATCAGCCCCAGCATTTT; CDR3: CASSIAGINQPQHF
D: TRBD2; J: TRBJ2-7; size: NA; V: TRBV2; DNA: TGTGCCAGCTTCACGGGGGGGTCTTACGAGCAGTACTTC; CDR3: CASFTGGSYEQYF
D: NA; J: TRBJ2-6; size: few; V: TRBV10-1; DNA: TGCGCCAGCAGTAGGGGGTCTGGGGCCAACGTCCTGACTTTC; CDR3: CASSRGSGANVLTF
D: TRBD1; J: TRBJ1-4; size: NA; V: TRBV5-5; DNA: TGTGCCAGCAGCCAAGGACAGGCCAATGAAAAACTGTTTTTT; CDR3: CASSQGQANEKLFF
D: NA; J: TRBJ1-5; size: many; V: TRBV20-1; DNA: TGCAGTGCTACCGTAGCAGGTCCCCATGAGCCCCAGCATTTT; CDR3: CSATVAGPHEPQHF
D: NA; J: TRBJ1-1; size: NA; V: TRBV7-9; DNA: TGTGCCAGCAGCTTAGGGGTGGTGGGAGCTTTCTTT; CDR3: CASSLGVVGAFF
D: NA; J: TRBJ1-5; size: many; V: TRBV12-3/TRBV12-4; DNA: TGTGCCAGCAGCTGGGACTTCGGCAGCAATCAGCCCCAGCATTTT; CDR3: CASSWDFGSNQPQHF
D: NA; J: TRBJ1-1; size: many; V: TRBV19; DNA: TGTGCCAGTAGTATTGGCAGCGGGGGCAACACTGAAGCTTTCTTT; CDR3: CASSIGSGGNTEAFF
D: NA; J: TRBJ2-2; size: NA; V: TRBV7-9; DNA: TGTGCCAGCAGCTTAGACGGGAGCCCCGGGGAGCTGTTTTTT; CDR3: CASSLDGSPGELFF
D: TRBD2; J: TRBJ2-2; size: many; V: TRBV7-9; DNA: TGTGCCAGCATAAAGGCACTAGCGGGGAACACCGGGGAGCTGTTTTTT; CDR3: CASIKALAGNTGELFF
D: TRBD1; J: TRBJ2-7; size: many; V: TRBV24-1; DNA: TGTGCCACCAGTGATCGGACAGGAAGCGAGCAGTACTTC; CDR3: CATSDRTGSEQYF
D: TRBD1; J: TRBJ1-1; size: NA; V: TRBV10-3; DNA: TGTGCCATCAGGGGAGGACAGGGACCTGAAGCTTTCTTT; CDR3: CAIRGGQGPEAFF
D: NA; J: TRBJ1-3; size: many; V: TRBV12-3/TRBV12-4; DNA: TGTGCCAGCAGTTTGAGCCGGAGGGGGAACACCATATATTTT; CDR3: CASSLSRRGNTIYF
D: NA; J: TRBJ2-2; size: few; V: TRBV12-3/TRBV12-4; DNA: TGTGCCAGCAAACCTTGGGGTTTCGGCGGGGAGCTGTTTTTT; CDR3: CASKPWGFGGELFF
D: TRBD2; J: TRBJ2-2; size: NA; V: TRBV25-1; DNA: TGTGCCAGCTTGGGACTAGCGGGATTGGCCGGGGAGCTGTTTTTT; CDR3: CASLGLAGLAGELFF
D: TRBD1; J: TRBJ2-7; size: NA; V: TRBV7-2; DNA: TGTGCCAGCAGCTACCCCCAGGGGGTACACTACGAGCAGTACTTC; CDR3: CASSYPQGVHYEQYF
D: NA; J: TRBJ2-5; size: NA; V: TRBV15; DNA: TGTGCCACCAGCAGCGTCACAGGGTCCGGAGAGACCCAGTACTTC; CDR3: CATSSVTGSGETQYF
D: TRBD1; J: TRBJ2-5; size: NA; V: TRBV10-3; DNA: TGTGCCATCAGACTCCCCTTCCCGGGACAGGGCGATCAGCCCCAGTACTTC; CDR3: CAIRLPFPGQGDQPQYF
D: NA; J: TRBJ2-5; size: many; V: TRBV7-2; DNA: TGTGCCAGCAGCTACCCACTGGAGACCCAGTACTTC; CDR3: CASSYPLETQYF
D: NA; J: TRBJ1-5; size: NA; V: TRBV5-4; DNA: TGTGCCAGCAGCTTGGGGTCCCCGAATAGCAATCAGCCCCAGCATTTT; CDR3: CASSLGSPNSNQPQHF
D: NA; J: TRBJ1-6; size: many; V: TRBV9; DNA: TGTGCCAGCAGCGAACAGGGCCATTATAATTCACCCCTCCACTTT; CDR3: CASSEQGHYNSPLHF
D: NA; J: TRBJ1-6; size: NA; V: TRBV20-1; DNA: TGCAGTGCTACCCTTCCGGCGGGTAATTCACCCCTCCACTTT; CDR3: CSATLPAGNSPLHF
D: NA; J: TRBJ2-7; size: NA; V: TRBV5-1; DNA: TGCGCCAGTACTGGACTTCTTACCTACGAGCAGTACTTC; CDR3: CASTGLLTYEQYF